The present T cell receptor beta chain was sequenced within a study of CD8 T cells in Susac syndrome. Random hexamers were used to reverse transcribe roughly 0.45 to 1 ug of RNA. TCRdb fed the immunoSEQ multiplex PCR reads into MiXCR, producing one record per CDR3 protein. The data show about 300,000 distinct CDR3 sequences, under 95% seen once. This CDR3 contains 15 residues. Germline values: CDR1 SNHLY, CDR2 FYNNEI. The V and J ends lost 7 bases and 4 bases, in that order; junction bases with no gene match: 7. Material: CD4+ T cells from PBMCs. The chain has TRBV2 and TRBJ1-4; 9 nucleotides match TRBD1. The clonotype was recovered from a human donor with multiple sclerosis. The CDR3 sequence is CASTGQGKLNEKLFF. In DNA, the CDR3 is TGTGCCAGCACCGGACAGGGGAAACTTAATGAAAAACTGTTTTTT.